This TCR beta chain was captured in a study of shared clonotypes between healthy human individuals. Study-level results: Non-shared clonotypes displayed generation probabilities falling below those of clonotypes present in all four donors. Sharing across four donors was highest in naive CD4 (roughly 5%) and lowest in memory CD8 (roughly 0.4%).

This clone appeared a single time. Its cognate antigen is unknown. At a deep level, the assay was run. As processed by the authors: As immunoSEQ supplied junction-only sequences (without quality scores), filtering differed. Method: immunoSEQ multiplex PCR; TCRdb's copy keeps in-frame clones and lacks some. V and J calls and clone size are those listed in that table; D and trimming were worked out from the DNA. Of 660,000 or so clones detected, approximately 96% appear once; the ten largest clones hold 0.095% to 0.13%. CD45RO-negative cells were positively selected for CCR7, leaving out terminally differentiated effector memory CD45RA+ cells. The CDR3 is made up of 16 amino acids. J lost 1 base, V lost 5 bases, and 10 bases had no gene match. The germline V gene encodes CDR1 SEHNR and CDR2 FQNEAQ (reference sequence).

The sequence was obtained from a woman aged 25 to 39 in good health. Sequencing used naive CD8+ T cells sorted from blood. The chain uses TRBV7-9 and TRBJ2-7, with 8 bases fitting TRBD2. The CDR3 bases are TGTGCCAGCAGCCCGCAGGGTCAGCGGGAGTCCTACGAGCAGTACTTC. Translated: CASSPQGQRESYEQYF.